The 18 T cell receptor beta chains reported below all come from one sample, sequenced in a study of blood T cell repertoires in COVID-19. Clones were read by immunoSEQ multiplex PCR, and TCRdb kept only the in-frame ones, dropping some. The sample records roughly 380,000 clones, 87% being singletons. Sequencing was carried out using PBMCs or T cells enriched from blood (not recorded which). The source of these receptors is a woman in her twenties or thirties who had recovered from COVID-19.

CDR3 nucleotide sequence: TGTGCCAGCAGCTCGGACAGGGGATTCAACGAGCAGTACTTC. Translating it yields CASSSDRGFNEQYF. The chain carries TRBV7-8 and TRBJ2-7, with 9 bases identical to TRBD1. Germline-derived CDR1 and CDR2 are SGHVS and FQNEAQ. This CDR3 contains 14 residues. With V trimmed by 4 bases and J by 5 bases, 6 bases remained unmatched. Supplemented by reference TRBV7-8 and TRBJ2-7, the full variable domain reads GAGVSQSPRYKVAKRGQDVALRCDPISGHVSLFWYQQALGQGPEFLTYFQNEAQLDKSGLPSDRFFAERPEGSVSTLKIQRTQQEDSAVYLCASSSDRGFNEQYFGPGTRLTVT.

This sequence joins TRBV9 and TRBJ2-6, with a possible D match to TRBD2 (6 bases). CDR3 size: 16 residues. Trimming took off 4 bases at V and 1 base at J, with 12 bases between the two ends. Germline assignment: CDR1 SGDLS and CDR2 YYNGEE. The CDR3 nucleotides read TGTGCCAGCAGCCCCTCGGGGGTATCTGGGGCCAACGTCCTGACTTTC. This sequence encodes CASSPSGVSGANVLTF.

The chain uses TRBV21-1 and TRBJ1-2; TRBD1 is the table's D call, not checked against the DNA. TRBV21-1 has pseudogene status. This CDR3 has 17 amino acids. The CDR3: CASSTMSYPTRNYGYTF. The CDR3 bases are TGTGCCAGCAGCACTATGAGCTACCCGACAAGAAACTATGGCTACACCTTC.

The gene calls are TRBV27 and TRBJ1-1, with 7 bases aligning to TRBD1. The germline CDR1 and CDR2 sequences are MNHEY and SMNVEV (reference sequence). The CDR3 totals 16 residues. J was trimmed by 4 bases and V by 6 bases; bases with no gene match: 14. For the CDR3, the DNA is TGTGCCAGCAGCCGAACCACAAGAAACAGGGGCACTGAAGCTTTCTTT. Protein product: CASSRTTRNRGTEAFF.

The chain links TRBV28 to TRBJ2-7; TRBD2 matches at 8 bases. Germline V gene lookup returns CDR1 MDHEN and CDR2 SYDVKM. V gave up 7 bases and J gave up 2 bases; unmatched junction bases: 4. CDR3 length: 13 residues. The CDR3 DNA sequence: TGTGCCAGCATCAGTAGCGGGGCCTACGAGCAGTACTTC. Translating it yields CASISSGAYEQYF.

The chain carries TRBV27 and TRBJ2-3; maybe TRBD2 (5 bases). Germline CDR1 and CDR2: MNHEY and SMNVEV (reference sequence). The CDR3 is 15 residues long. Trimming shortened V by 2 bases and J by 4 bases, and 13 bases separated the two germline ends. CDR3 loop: CASSLMGSGPDTQYF. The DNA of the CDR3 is TGTGCCAGCAGTTTAATGGGGAGTGGGCCAGATACGCAGTATTTT.

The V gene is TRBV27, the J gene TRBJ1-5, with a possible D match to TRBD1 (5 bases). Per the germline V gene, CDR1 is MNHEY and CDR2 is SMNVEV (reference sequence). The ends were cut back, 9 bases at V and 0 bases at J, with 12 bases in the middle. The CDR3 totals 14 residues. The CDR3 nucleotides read TGTGCCAGTACCAAAACAGGTAGCAATCAGCCCCAGCATTTT. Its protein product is CASTKTGSNQPQHF.

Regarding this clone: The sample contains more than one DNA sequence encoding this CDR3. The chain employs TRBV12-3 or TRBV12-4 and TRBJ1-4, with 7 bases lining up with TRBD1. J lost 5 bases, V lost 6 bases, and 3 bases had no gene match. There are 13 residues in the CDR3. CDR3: CASRQGTNEKLFF. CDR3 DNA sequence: TGTGCCAGCAGACAGGGGACAAATGAAAAACTGTTTTTT.

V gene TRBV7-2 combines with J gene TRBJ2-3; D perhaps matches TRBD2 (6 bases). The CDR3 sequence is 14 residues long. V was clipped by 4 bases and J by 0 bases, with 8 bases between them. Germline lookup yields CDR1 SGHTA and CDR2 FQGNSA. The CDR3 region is CASSSGTSTDTQYF. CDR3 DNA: TGTGCCAGCAGCTCGGGGACTAGCACAGATACGCAGTATTTT.

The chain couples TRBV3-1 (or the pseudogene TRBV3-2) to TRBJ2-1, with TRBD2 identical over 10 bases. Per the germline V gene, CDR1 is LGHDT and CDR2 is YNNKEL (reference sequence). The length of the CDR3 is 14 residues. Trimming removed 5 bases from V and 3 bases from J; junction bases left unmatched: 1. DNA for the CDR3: TGTGCCAGCAGCTGGACTAGCGGCTACAATGAGCAGTTCTTC. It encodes CASSWTSGYNEQFF.

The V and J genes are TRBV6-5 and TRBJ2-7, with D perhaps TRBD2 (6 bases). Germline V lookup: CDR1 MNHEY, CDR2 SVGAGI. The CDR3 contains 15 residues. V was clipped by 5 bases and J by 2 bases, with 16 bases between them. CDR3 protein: CASSPRLGSTYEQYF. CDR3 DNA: TGTGCCAGCAGTCCACGGCTCGGGAGCACCTACGAGCAGTACTTC.

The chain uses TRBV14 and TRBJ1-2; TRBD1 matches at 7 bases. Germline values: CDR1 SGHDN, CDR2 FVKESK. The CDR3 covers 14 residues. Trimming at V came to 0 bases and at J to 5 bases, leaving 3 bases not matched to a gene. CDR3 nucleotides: TGTGCCAGCAGCCAAGATCTGACAGGGTATGGCTACACCTTC. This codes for CASSQDLTGYGYTF.

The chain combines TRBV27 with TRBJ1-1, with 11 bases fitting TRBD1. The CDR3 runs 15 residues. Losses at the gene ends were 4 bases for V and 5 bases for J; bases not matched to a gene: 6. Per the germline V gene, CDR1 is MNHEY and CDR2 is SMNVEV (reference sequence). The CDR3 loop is CASSSGTGGWTEAFF. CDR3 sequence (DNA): TGTGCCAGCAGTTCCGGGACAGGGGGTTGGACTGAAGCTTTCTTT.

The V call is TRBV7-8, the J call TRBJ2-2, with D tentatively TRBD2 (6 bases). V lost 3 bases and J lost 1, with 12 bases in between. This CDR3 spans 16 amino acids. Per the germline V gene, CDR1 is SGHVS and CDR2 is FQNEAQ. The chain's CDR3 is CASSFRSRENTGELFF. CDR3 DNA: TGTGCCAGCAGCTTTCGATCGCGGGAGAACACCGGGGAGCTGTTTTTT. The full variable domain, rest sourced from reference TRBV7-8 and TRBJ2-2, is GAGVSQSPRYKVAKRGQDVALRCDPISGHVSLFWYQQALGQGPEFLTYFQNEAQLDKSGLPSDRFFAERPEGSVSTLKIQRTQQEDSAVYLCASSFRSRENTGELFFGEGSRLTVL.

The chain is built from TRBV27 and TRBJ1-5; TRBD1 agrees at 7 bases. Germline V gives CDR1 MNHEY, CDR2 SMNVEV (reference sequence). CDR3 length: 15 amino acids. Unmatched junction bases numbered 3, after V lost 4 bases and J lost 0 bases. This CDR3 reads CASSSGGYSNQPQHF. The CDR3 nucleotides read TGTGCCAGCAGTTCAGGGGGGTATAGCAATCAGCCCCAGCATTTT.

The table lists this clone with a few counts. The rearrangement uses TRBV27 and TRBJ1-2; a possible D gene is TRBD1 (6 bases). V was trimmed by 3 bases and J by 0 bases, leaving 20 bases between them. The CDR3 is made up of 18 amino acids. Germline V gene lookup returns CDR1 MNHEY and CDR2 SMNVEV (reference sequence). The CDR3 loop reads CASSFNAGTILANYGYTF. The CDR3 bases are TGTGCCAGCAGTTTTAACGCCGGGACAATTCTAGCTAACTATGGCTACACCTTC.

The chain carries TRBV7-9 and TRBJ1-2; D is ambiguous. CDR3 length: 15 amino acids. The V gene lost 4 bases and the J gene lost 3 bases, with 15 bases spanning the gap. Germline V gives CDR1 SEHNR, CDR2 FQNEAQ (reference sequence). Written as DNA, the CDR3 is TGTGCCAGCAGCTACGAAGGAACAGTGCACTATGGCTACACCTTC. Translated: CASSYEGTVHYGYTF.

CDR3 nucleotide sequence: TGTGCCAGCAGCTTCCCCCGGGAAGAGACCCAGTACTTC. Protein sequence: CASSFPREETQYF. The chain joins TRBV7-9 to TRBJ2-5, with D unclear. V lost 3 bases to trimming and J lost 3 bases, with 8 bases between them. The germline V gene encodes CDR1 SEHNR and CDR2 FQNEAQ (reference sequence). The CDR3 spans 13 residues.